The next 4 T cell receptor beta chains were all read from a single sample in a study of naive and memory T cell subsets. An equimolar mix of two oligonucleotides served as the beta constant-region primer for TRBC1 and TRBC2. TCRdb used MiXCR to reprocess the UMI-ligation and nested PCR reads, holding one entry per CDR3 protein. There are around 160,000 distinct CDR3 sequences in the sample; about 17% occur only once, and about 0.14% lies in the top ten. The sequencing input was naive CD4+ T cells from blood. These receptors were obtained from a human donor in good health.

This clonotype has ten or more counts. The chain links TRBV7-2 to TRBJ2-1; TRBD2 agrees at 14 bases. Germline V gene data show CDR1 as SGHTA and CDR2 as FQGNSA. The CDR3 is 16 residues long. J lost 7 bases, V lost 3 bases, and 5 bases had no gene match. Here the CDR3 DNA reads TGTGCCAGCAGCTTGCCGGGACTAGCGGGAGTTAATGAGCAGTTCTTC. Protein product: CASSLPGLAGVNEQFF.

This clonotype was recorded a few times. The chain uses TRBV7-8 and TRBJ2-5, with D tentatively TRBD1 or TRBD2 (5 bases each). CDR1 is SGHVS and CDR2 is FQNEAQ in the germline V gene. The CDR3 totals 16 residues. V shed 1 base and J shed 4 bases, with 16 bases lying between them. This chain's CDR3 is CASSLEALGTPETQYF. In DNA, the CDR3 is TGTGCCAGCAGCTTAGAGGCCCTGGGGACGCCAGAGACCCAGTACTTC.

In this sample, this clonotype turned up a few times. This chain connects TRBV12-3 or TRBV12-4 to TRBJ2-3, with 12 bases lining up with TRBD2. This CDR3 contains 16 residues. Trimming at V came to 5 bases and at J to 2 bases, leaving 5 bases not matched to a gene. In DNA form, the CDR3 reads TGTGCCAGCAGTACTCTAGCGGGAGGGGTCACAGATACGCAGTATTTT. It is translated as CASSTLAGGVTDTQYF.

On this clonotype itself: One end of the junction is discordant with germline, which a read error may explain. J is TRBJ2-3 and V is TRBV5-1, with D unresolved. This CDR3 has 12 residues. CDR1 and CDR2 (germline): SGHRS, YFSETQ. The CDR3, as DNA: TGCGCCAGCTCTTCGGATACGGATATGCAGTATTTT. It codes for CASSSDTDMQYF.